These T cell receptor beta chains were read from a single sample in a study of Graves' ophthalmopathy and Graves' hyperthyroidism. TCRdb fed the multiplex PCR reads into MiXCR, producing one record per CDR3 protein. The table lists some 390,000 distinct CDR3 sequences, about 16% of them singletons. The sample was peripheral blood. The receptors were gathered from a woman between 18 and 29 years old with Graves' ophthalmopathy. Each CDR3 is given without its conserved first and last residue.

J gene	V gene	CDR3 protein
TRBJ2-4	TRBV3-1	ASSQDLGGLAKNIQY
TRBJ2-7	TRBV6-6	ASSYGLPSRSEQY
TRBJ2-7	TRBV6-2/TRBV6-3	ASSTGYEQY
TRBJ1-2	TRBV7-2	ASRGAGSNYGYT
TRBJ2-7	TRBV19	ASSHRGPSTRVRYEQY
TRBJ2-7	TRBV28	ASSLDFRGSSYEQY
TRBJ1-5	TRBV12-3/TRBV12-4	ASSPDKISNQPQH
TRBJ2-7	TRBV20-1	RAGARSSYEQY
TRBJ2-2	TRBV28	ASFGGALSEELF
TRBJ1-1	TRBV6-2/TRBV6-3	ASSLPGPTEAF
TRBJ1-1	TRBV6-5	ASSYSGPPEAF
TRBJ2-7	TRBV27	ASSLGSGSTYEQY
TRBJ2-7	TRBV2	ASRGTSGSYEQY
TRBJ1-1	TRBV10-3	AVQGMNTEAF
TRBJ1-1	TRBV20-1	SASPLGEVGTEAF
TRBJ2-5	TRBV29-1	SADGGVEETQY
TRBJ2-7	TRBV28	ASSLSLPEQY
TRBJ1-1	TRBV10-3	ASGSGVNTEAF
TRBJ2-7	TRBV6-1	LSSESSYEQY
TRBJ2-5	TRBV6-5	ASSLTSSETQY
TRBJ2-7	TRBV14	ASSQETQGPP
TRBJ2-5	TRBV7-7	ASTLTGDRGETQY
TRBJ1-1	TRBV6-1	ASIPYRGEAF
TRBJ2-7	TRBV5-5	ASSYHPDRGVYEQY
TRBJ2-3	TRBV28	ASSSSPGQRDADTQY
TRBJ2-5	TRBV12-3/TRBV12-4	ASSRSGGAQETQY
TRBJ2-2	TRBV6-1	ASARDANTEELF
TRBJ1-6	TRBV12-3/TRBV12-4	ASSSGLYSPLH
TRBJ2-5	TRBV29-1	SAIAGGGETQY
TRBJ2-7	TRBV29-1	SVTAGNEQY
TRBJ2-5	TRBV6-2/TRBV6-3	ASTRGTSGSPEKETQY
TRBJ2-5	TRBV28	AASLSGGQETQY
TRBJ1-1	TRBV28	ASSRRQGAVTEAF
TRBJ1-1	TRBV12-3/TRBV12-4	ASSLKGTGAEAF
TRBJ1-6	TRBV5-1	ASSLTGNSPLH
TRBJ1-5	TRBV6-5	ASTRQGANQPQH
TRBJ1-1	TRBV5-5	ASSGGRASTEAF
TRBJ1-5	TRBV2	ASSEGPPRPQH
TRBJ2-4	TRBV18	ASSQGARDIQY
TRBJ1-1	TRBV29-1	SVRPGVGNTEAF
TRBJ1-5	TRBV11-2	ASSFGGGTRGNQPQH
TRBJ2-5	TRBV6-2/TRBV6-3	ASSYGGLAAGGPQETQY
TRBJ2-7	TRBV7-2	ASSLQVGPAYEQY
TRBJ2-7	TRBV27	ASSFGGQYEQY